A single TCR beta chain is shown here with its context. Its antigen is not identified. PCR employed 60 Vbeta and 13 Jbeta primers. Sequencing was performed with immunoSEQ multiplex PCR; in TCRdb, only in-frame clones are kept and a portion is missing. The sample records roughly 88,000 clones, 60% to 85% being singletons. This sample was included in a study of cytomegalovirus exposure and HLA in healthy donors. Study-level results: In a later analysis, a genetic analysis reported fewer productive-TCR N-insertions in an Asian-associated ancestry cluster than the cohort average. Prior analysis indicated that the majority of TCR beta V segments exhibited productivity approximately 87% or approximately 30% of the time. Trimming of TCR beta V- and J-genes showed a link, identified in a later analysis, to a missense DCLRE1C variant.

Sequencing was done on a sample of PBMCs. This clonotype originated in a man younger than 40 in good health and CMV-seropositive.

CDR3: CASSPVSLRGTEAFF. DNA of the CDR3: TGTGCCAGCAGCCCAGTTTCTCTCAGGGGCACTGAAGCTTTCTTT. V usage is TRBV7-8 and J usage is TRBJ1-1; a weak D match, TRBD1 (6 bases). The CDR3 spans 15 residues. Germline CDR1 and CDR2: SGHVS and FQNEAQ. Trimming cost V 5 bases and J 4 bases, with 17 bases left between them.